This T cell receptor beta chain was profiled in a study of T cell therapy after organ transplantation. Study details: Expansion used a peptide pool of 30 HLA class I and II CMV epitopes. Findings of the study overall: Post-therapy reconstitution appeared to include transferred and endogenous clonotypes. Lower pretherapy CD8 clonality went with larger post-therapy fold change.

CDR3 length equals 14 residues. V was shortened by 4 bases and J by 3 bases, with 14 bases between the two germline ends. Germline V gene sequence: CDR1 SGHTS, CDR2 YDEGEE. The repertoire was sequenced with immunoSEQ multiplex PCR; TCRdb's copy has only in-frame clones and lacks some. The table includes about 1,800 clones, around 73% detected once. In regard to this clone: Antigen: not known.

The clonotype comes from a human patient who had received a solid organ transplant and had CMV disease. The chain recombines TRBV5-8 with TRBJ2-7; D not certain. Sequencing used CD8+ T cells from blood, obtained before autologous CMV-specific T cell therapy. The CDR3 loop is CASSLRGGFYEQYF. The CDR3 DNA follows: TGTGCCAGCAGCCTCCGCGGTGGTTTCTACGAGCAGTACTTC.